The 19 T cell receptor beta chains given below trace back to one sample, sequenced in a study of blood T cell repertoires in COVID-19. The assay was immunoSEQ multiplex PCR, and TCRdb's table has in-frame clones only and misses some. The sample carries 200,000 or so clones, under 90% recorded once. The specimen sequenced was peripheral blood. The receptor source for this set is a woman of 80 years or more with COVID-19, enrolled during active disease.

The rearrangement links TRBV25-1 to TRBJ1-1; D unresolved. Germline CDR1 MGHDK, CDR2 SYGVNS. The CDR3 runs to 15 residues. V dropped 4 bases and J dropped 3 bases, with 15 bases sitting between them. The CDR3 here is CASSVPGRLDTEAFF. CDR3 bases: TGTGCCAGCAGTGTCCCCGGCAGGTTGGACACTGAAGCTTTCTTT. Full variable domain (outside the CDR3, taken from reference TRBV25-1 and TRBJ1-1): EADIYQTPRYLVIGTGKKITLECSQTMGHDKMYWYQQDPGMELHLIHYSYGVNSTEKGDLSSESTVSRIRTEHFPLTLESARPSHTSQYLCASSVPGRLDTEAFFGQGTRLTVV.

This chain joins TRBV5-5 and TRBJ1-6; D might be TRBD1 (6 bases). Germline values: CDR1 SGHKS, CDR2 YYEKEE (reference sequence). The V gene lost 4 bases and the J gene lost 10 bases, with 21 bases spanning the gap. The CDR3 has 16 residues. CDR3 coding DNA: TGTGCCAGCAGCCCACAGGGTAGGGCGAAGGAATCACCCCTCCACTTT. Protein sequence: CASSPQGRAKESPLHF.

The chain carries TRBV30 and TRBJ2-7, with 11 bases that match TRBD2. Germline V gene sequence: CDR1 GTSNPN, CDR2 SVGIG (reference sequence). The CDR3 is 14 residues long. V shed 3 bases and J 3 bases; nucleotides not matched to a gene: 4. As DNA, the CDR3 is TGTGCCTGGAGGAATAGCGGGGGGGGCTACGAGCAGTACTTC. It yields the protein CAWRNSGGGYEQYF.

The chain combines TRBV27 with TRBJ2-3; TRBD2 aligns across 15 bases. V lost 3 bases to trimming and J lost 2 bases; unmatched junction nucleotides: 9. The V gene's germline CDR1 is MNHEY and CDR2 SMNVEV (reference sequence). The CDR3 is made up of 19 amino acids. CDR3 residues: CASSFGLAGGTFPTDTQYF. CDR3 nucleotides: TGTGCCAGCAGTTTCGGACTAGCGGGGGGGACGTTCCCCACAGATACGCAGTATTTT.

This CDR3 is CAWSVRLAGGLGNEQFF. CDR3 in DNA: TGTGCCTGGAGTGTACGGCTAGCGGGGGGGCTAGGGAATGAGCAGTTCTTC. The V gene is TRBV30, the J gene TRBJ2-1, with 12 bases lining up with TRBD2. Germline CDR1 is GTSNPN and CDR2 is SVGIG (reference sequence). The CDR3 sequence is 17 residues long. J lost 7 bases, V lost 0 bases, and 10 bases had no gene match.

The genes are TRBV2 and TRBJ2-7; no definite D call. The germline V and J ends were trimmed by 7 bases and 3 bases, with 10 bases remaining between them. The CDR3 has 12 amino acids. Germline V gives CDR1 SNHLY, CDR2 FYNNEI. The CDR3, as DNA: TGTGCCAGCACAGGTAACAACTACGAGCAGTACTTC. Translation: CASTGNNYEQYF. The full variable domain, rest sourced from reference TRBV2 and TRBJ2-7, is EPEVTQTPSHQVTQMGQEVILRCVPISNHLYFYWYRQILGQKVEFLVSFYNNEISEKSEIFDDQFSVERPDGSNFTLKIRSTKLEDSAMYFCASTGNNYEQYFGPGTRLTVT.

V gene TRBV24-1 combines with J gene TRBJ1-4; 7 positions match TRBD1. The junction had 9 bases not matched to a gene; V was cut back by 4 bases and J by 8 bases. The CDR3 is 15 residues long. Germline V gene data show CDR1 as KGHDR and CDR2 as SFDVKD. In DNA form, the CDR3 reads TGTGCCACCAGTGACCCGACAGGGTGGGGAGAAAAACTGTTTTTT. It codes for CATSDPTGWGEKLFF.

The V call is TRBV10-3, the J call TRBJ2-7; TRBD2 matches 10 bases. CDR1 ENHRY and CDR2 SYGVKD come from the germline V gene. The CDR3 is 12 amino acids. V was pared by 10 bases and J by 4 bases, with 4 bases of the junction left unmatched. CDR3 in amino acids: CATLAGAYEQYF. The CDR3 bases are TGTGCCACCCTAGCGGGGGCGTACGAGCAGTACTTC.

The chain is built from TRBV5-1 and TRBJ2-3, with unresolved D. This CDR3 has 14 amino acids. The ends were cut back, 4 bases at V and 0 bases at J, with 9 bases in the middle. CDR1 SGHRS and CDR2 YFSETQ come from the germline V gene. This CDR3 is CASSLRTSTDTQYF. The CDR3 DNA sequence: TGCGCCAGCAGCCTGCGAACGAGCACAGATACGCAGTATTTT.

The V call is TRBV7-3, the J call TRBJ2-2, with D perhaps matching TRBD2 (6 bases). Per germline, CDR1 SGHTA and CDR2 FQGTGA. V gave up 5 bases and J gave up 8 bases, with 15 bases separating them. The CDR3 sequence is 14 residues long. The CDR3 loop reads CASSPGLLEGELFF. The CDR3 nucleotides are TGTGCCAGCAGCCCGGGACTTCTCGAGGGGGAGCTGTTTTTT.

This clone appeared once. The V call is TRBV18, the J call TRBJ1-1; a weak D match, TRBD1 (5 bases). In germline, CDR1 is KGHSH, CDR2 LQKENI. The ends were cut back, 5 bases at V and 4 bases at J, with 11 bases in the middle. The CDR3 totals 13 residues. The CDR3 sequence: CASSGGRITEAFF. The DNA of the CDR3 is TGTGCCAGCTCAGGGGGGAGAATCACTGAAGCTTTCTTT.

This clone was recorded a few times. V is TRBV27 and J is TRBJ1-6; a possible D gene is TRBD1 (5 bases). V was trimmed by 6 bases and J by 10 bases, leaving 16 bases between them. The CDR3 sequence is 14 residues long. CDR1 is MNHEY, CDR2 SMNVEV, per germline (reference sequence). The CDR3 sequence is CASSPGRLGSPLHF. CDR3 nucleotide sequence: TGTGCCAGCAGCCCAGGGCGTTTAGGATCACCCCTCCACTTT.

This clone was observed a handful of times. The V call is TRBV28, the J call TRBJ1-2, with D unclear. CDR1 and CDR2 from the germline V gene are MDHEN and SYDVKM. V lost 3 bases and J 8 bases, leaving 13 bases between the germline ends. The CDR3 has 13 amino acids. The CDR3 is CASSLEGIGGYTF. CDR3 in DNA: TGTGCCAGCAGTTTGGAGGGAATTGGGGGCTACACCTTC.

V and J are TRBV7-2 and TRBJ2-2, with TRBD2 identical over 10 bases. Germline-derived CDR1 and CDR2 are SGHTA and FQGNSA. J lost 5 bases, V lost 3 bases, and 3 bases had no gene match. CDR3 size: 15 residues. The CDR3 sequence is CASSFLAGVTGELFF. CDR3 nucleotides: TGTGCCAGCAGCTTCCTAGCGGGGGTAACCGGGGAGCTGTTTTTT.

Only a few counts were recorded for this clone. The chain joins TRBV28 to TRBJ2-7, with 10 bases that match TRBD2. CDR1 MDHEN and CDR2 SYDVKM come from the germline V gene. The ends lost 5 bases at V and 6 bases at J; junction bases unmatched: 13. CDR3 size: 16 residues. The CDR3 is CASSRASAGGNREQYV. CDR3 nucleotide sequence: TGTGCCAGCAGTCGGGCCTCAGCGGGGGGGAACCGCGAGCAGTACGTC.

This chain joins TRBV20-1 and TRBJ2-7; D not resolved. This CDR3 has 11 amino acids. V lost 5 bases and J 4 bases, leaving 9 bases between the germline ends. Germline lookup yields CDR1 DFQATT and CDR2 SNEGSKA (reference sequence). The CDR3 protein is CSAQSPYEQYV. CDR3 coding DNA: TGCAGTGCTCAGTCCCCTTACGAGCAGTACGTC.

The genes are TRBV12-3 or TRBV12-4 and TRBJ1-1, with D perhaps matching TRBD1 (5 bases). Trimming pared 6 bases from V and 6 bases from J, leaving 14 bases between. The CDR3 loop spans 13 amino acids. The CDR3 DNA reads TGTGCCAGCAGCCCTCAGGGAGGAGCTGAAGCTTTCTTT. Its protein product is CASSPQGGAEAFF.

This rearrangement joins TRBV7-2 to TRBJ1-5; D might be TRBD1 (6 bases). This CDR3 region has 17 residues. V was pared by 0 bases and J by 4 bases, with 16 bases between. Germline V gives CDR1 SGHTA, CDR2 FQGNSA. CDR3 loop: CASSLAPGGRSNQPQHF. CDR3 DNA: TGTGCCAGCAGCTTAGCGCCGGGGGGGCGATCGAATCAGCCCCAGCATTTT. The full variable domain, in which reference TRBV7-2 and TRBJ1-5 provide the parts outside the CDR3, is GAGVSQSPSNKVTEKGKDVELRCDPISGHTALYWYRQSLGQGLEFLIYFQGNSAPDKSGLPSDRFSAERTGGSVSTLTIQRTQQEDSAVYLCASSLAPGGRSNQPQHFGDGTRLSIL.

V usage is TRBV24-1 and J usage is TRBJ1-2; D is unresolved. Germline V gives CDR1 KGHDR, CDR2 SFDVKD. Trimming shortened V by 5 bases and J by 0 bases, and 15 bases separated the two germline ends. The CDR3 sequence is 16 residues long. CDR3 sequence (DNA): TGTGCCACCAGTGGCGGTAAGGCGGCCGCTAACTATGGCTACACCTTC. Protein sequence: CATSGGKAAANYGYTF.